The clone carrying this TCR beta chain was seen at least ten times. Its target is unknown. The data were taken from a study of human T cells and chemical hapten exposure. Study overall: Small pooled library volume differences mainly caused per-sample TCR yield variation.

Germline V gene sequence: CDR1 SQVTM, CDR2 ANQGSEA. The CDR3 loop spans 13 amino acids. Unmatched junction bases numbered 4, after V lost 5 bases and J lost 3 bases. Documented time point: patch test 3, about 24 weeks after DPC sensitization. The sample's treatment: therapeutic diphenylcyclopropenone sensitization with weekly scalp DPC. It was from unfractionated whole blood that total RNA was extracted. TCRdb reprocessed the RACE reads via MiXCR and lists one record per CDR3 protein. The table shows about 39,000 distinct CDR3 sequences, with roughly 13% occurring only once. Study-wide points: In comparison with controls, expanded TCRs gave rise to a significantly larger number of large CDR3 similarity clusters. Each of the donors had alopecia, so their immune responses may not resemble those of healthy people.

V is TRBV29-1 and J is TRBJ2-5; 9 bases fit TRBD1. The specimen was whole blood, collected in connection with sensitization to the hapten diphenylcyclopropenone (DPC). The sequence derives from a woman in her thirties or forties with alopecia areata. Some clones in this sample may be carry-over from other donors' samples. This CDR3 is CSVKGQGEETQYF. The CDR3 coding sequence is TGCAGCGTTAAGGGACAGGGCGAAGAGACCCAGTACTTC.